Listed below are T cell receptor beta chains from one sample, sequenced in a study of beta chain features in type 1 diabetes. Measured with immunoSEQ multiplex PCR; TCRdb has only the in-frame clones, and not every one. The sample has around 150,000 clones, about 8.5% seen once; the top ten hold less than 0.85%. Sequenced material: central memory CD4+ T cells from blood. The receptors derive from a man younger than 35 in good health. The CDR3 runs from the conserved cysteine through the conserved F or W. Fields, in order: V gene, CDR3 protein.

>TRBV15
CATSLTGQGPGNTIYF
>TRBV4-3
CASSQDGQTGSPLHF
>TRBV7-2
CASSLGQAGGTDTQYF
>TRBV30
CAWSDTNTEAFF
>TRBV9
CASSVDPGQSETQYF
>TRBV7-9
CASSPSSESQFF
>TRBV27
CASSLSKGTVLYGYTF
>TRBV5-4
CASSLDGIEISNQPQHF
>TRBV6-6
CATLDPPGDGIYGYTF
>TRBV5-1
CASSPQGGPETQYF
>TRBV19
CASTPPTGMNTEAFF
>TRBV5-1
CASRLDAREKLFF
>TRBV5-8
CASSSLAVKVEYF
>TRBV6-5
CASSPSPPYNEQFF
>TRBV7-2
CASSLGPQGYEQYF
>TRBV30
CAWSPLLRVLGETQYF
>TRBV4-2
CASSQPLGPGGEKLFF
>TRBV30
CAWSAWRGLAGSYEQYF
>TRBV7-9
CASSLTAAYNEQFF
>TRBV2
CASSYRDSRGELFF
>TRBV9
CASSVSSQFSYEQYF
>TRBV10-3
CAISQDRNTGELFF
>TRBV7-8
CASSLVLRDEQYF
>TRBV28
CASSPGGSGGETQYF
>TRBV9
CASSVTSGSYNEQFF
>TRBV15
CATSRDKTGAYGYTF
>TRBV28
CASRTGTGTYEQYF
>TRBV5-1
CASSFGQNNEKLFF
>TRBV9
CASSVGRVGGPSTDTQYF
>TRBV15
CATRTGGAGANVLTF
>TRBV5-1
CASSRLPGQGTDTQYF
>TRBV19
CASSPRTSGNYNEQFF
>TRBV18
CASSPLGGSETEAFF
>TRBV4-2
CASSQSVGTGGEKLFF
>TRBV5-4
CASSPKGGGLNTGELFF
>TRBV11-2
CASSLRAGTGAYEQYF
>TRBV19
CASSLRSSGDKNIQYF
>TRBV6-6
CASRATGNTGELFF
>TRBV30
CAWRNGGLAGEGDTQYF
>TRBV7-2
CASSLALRGSSGANVLTF
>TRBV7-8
CASSLRRGTGQPQHF
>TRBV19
CASSAWTGADTQYF
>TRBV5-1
CASSLGTGGTDTQYF